These 14 T cell receptor beta chains were all obtained from the same sample, sequenced in a study of cytomegalovirus exposure and HLA in healthy donors. Only in-frame clones appear in the TCRdb table, and some are missing; sequencing was by immunoSEQ multiplex PCR. The table has 130,000 to 150,000 clones, around 88% seen once. Sequences were obtained from PBMCs. The receptors here all came from a woman younger than 30 in good health and CMV-seropositive.

The chain combines TRBV4-2 with TRBJ2-7; 10 nucleotides agree with TRBD2. The CDR3 extends over 19 amino acids. CDR1 and CDR2 from the germline V gene are LGHNA and YNFKEQ. V shed 2 bases, J shed 3 bases, and the junction held 16 bases outside the gene matches. In DNA, the CDR3 is TGTGCCAGCAGCCAAAGCCGCCCCCCTCTAGCGGGGGAGAGCTACGAGCAGTACTTC. Encoded protein: CASSQSRPPLAGESYEQYF.

The chain employs TRBV5-4 and TRBJ2-3, with 7 bases matching TRBD1. CDR1 and CDR2 from the germline V gene are SGHNT and YYREEE (reference sequence). V lost 0 bases, J lost 4 bases, and 5 bases stayed unmatched. The CDR3 runs 15 residues. In DNA form, the CDR3 reads TGTGCCAGCAGCTTGGACGTCAGGGGGTCAGATACGCAGTATTTT. The encoded protein is CASSLDVRGSDTQYF.

The chain joins TRBV13 to TRBJ2-1; TRBD2 matches at 12 bases. CDR1 PRHDT and CDR2 FYEKMQ come from the germline V gene (reference sequence). The CDR3 runs to 14 residues. After removal of 8 bases from V and 9 bases from J, the junction contained 8 bases not matched to a gene. As DNA, the CDR3 is TGTGCCAGCTCCCAGACTAGCGGGAGAGGTGAGCAGTTCTTC. As protein: CASSQTSGRGEQFF.

The chain combines TRBV28 with TRBJ1-5; possibly TRBD1 for D (6 bases). V was clipped by 6 bases and J by 2 bases, with 20 bases between them. Per germline, CDR1 MDHEN and CDR2 SYDVKM. The CDR3 spans 17 residues. The CDR3: CASRSYYRELGNQPQHF. The CDR3 DNA follows: TGTGCCAGCAGATCATACTACAGGGAGTTGGGCAATCAGCCCCAGCATTTT.

This clone was recorded only once. The J gene is TRBJ2-2, the V gene TRBV5-1; TRBD2 aligns across 12 bases. CDR1 is SGHRS, CDR2 YFSETQ, per germline. Trimming cost V 1 base and J 2 bases; bases outside gene matches: 3. The CDR3 runs to 17 residues. The CDR3 nucleotides are TGCGCCAGCAGCTTGACTAGCGGGGGGTCTAACACCGGGGAGCTGTTTTTT. This sequence encodes CASSLTSGGSNTGELFF.

This clone occurred once. The CDR3 protein is CASISNRGQGSYEQYF. The CDR3 DNA is TGTGCCAGCATCTCCAATAGGGGACAGGGGAGCTACGAGCAGTACTTC. The chain is built from TRBV7-8 and TRBJ2-7; 10 bases agree with TRBD1. The CDR3 is 16 residues long. Unmatched junction bases numbered 12, after V lost 7 bases and J lost 3 bases. CDR1 SGHVS and CDR2 FQNEAQ come from the germline V gene.

The chain employs TRBV10-3 and TRBJ1-5, with 9 bases aligning to TRBD1. This CDR3 comprises 15 residues. The V gene's germline CDR1 is ENHRY and CDR2 SYGVKD. Losses at the gene ends were 2 bases for V and 1 base for J; bases not matched to a gene: 0. The CDR3 nucleotides read TGTGCCATCAGTGAGGGACAGGGGAGCAATCAGCCCCAGCATTTT. Translated, it gives CAISEGQGSNQPQHF.

V and J are TRBV27 and TRBJ2-7, with D tentatively TRBD1 (6 bases). Trimming took off 3 bases at V and 2 bases at J, with 14 bases between the two ends. Germline V gives CDR1 MNHEY, CDR2 SMNVEV (reference sequence). The CDR3 runs to 15 residues. The CDR3 DNA is TGTGCCAGCAGTTTTTTGGGGGCGTCCGCCTACGAGCAGTACTTC. Translating it yields CASSFLGASAYEQYF.

CDR3 sequence: CASSGGQGSYEQYF. The CDR3 DNA reads TGTGCCAGCAGCGGCGGACAGGGCTCCTACGAGCAGTACTTC. V gene TRBV5-6 combines with J gene TRBJ2-7; the match to TRBD1 covers 8 bases. Per germline, CDR1 SGHDT and CDR2 YYEEEE. CDR3 size: 14 residues. Trimming took 4 bases from V and 0 from J; bases not matched to a gene: 3.

This chain uses TRBV19 with TRBJ1-2; D may be TRBD1 (6 bases). With 3 bases removed from V and 3 bases from J, the gap between germline ends came to 11 bases. This CDR3 is built from 14 residues. Looked up from germline, CDR1 is LNHDA and CDR2 is SQIVND (reference sequence). CDR3 amino acids: CASSILTGDYGYTF. CDR3 sequence (DNA): TGTGCCAGTAGTATTCTGACAGGCGACTATGGCTACACCTTC.

The chain recombines TRBV6-1 with TRBJ2-1, with 8 bases matching TRBD2. This CDR3 is built from 14 residues. The V gene end was trimmed by 7 bases and the J gene end by 3 bases; junction bases not matched to a gene: 5. Looked up from germline, CDR1 is MNHNS and CDR2 is SASEGT. CDR3 amino acids: CASMLAGYYNEQFF. The DNA for the CDR3 is TGTGCCAGCATGCTAGCGGGTTACTACAATGAGCAGTTCTTC.

The chain uses TRBV30 and TRBJ1-1, with 7 positions matching TRBD1. The germline V gene has CDR1 GTSNPN and CDR2 SVGIG (reference sequence). V lost 2 bases and J lost 5; bases outside the gene matches: 5. The CDR3 spans 13 residues. The CDR3 nucleotides read TGTGCCTGGAGTTTGGAGGGGGCAACTGAAGCTTTCTTT. Translated, it gives CAWSLEGATEAFF.

The chain combines TRBV27 with TRBJ2-7; 11 bases are shared with TRBD2. The CDR3 sequence is 15 residues long. Germline CDR1 MNHEY, CDR2 SMNVEV (reference sequence). J was trimmed by 5 bases and V by 0 bases; bases with no gene match: 3. CDR3 loop: CASSLSTSGIHEQYF. The CDR3 nucleotides read TGTGCCAGCAGTTTATCGACTAGCGGGATCCACGAGCAGTACTTC.

This clone appeared once. CDR3 loop: CASRKGTGPRETQYF. For the CDR3, the DNA is TGTGCCAGCCGCAAAGGGACAGGCCCTCGGGAGACCCAGTACTTC. The chain employs TRBV27 and TRBJ2-5; 8 bases match TRBD1. Germline V gene sequence: CDR1 MNHEY, CDR2 SMNVEV (reference sequence). This CDR3 comprises 15 residues. The J segment lost 5 bases and the V segment lost 8 bases, leaving 13 bases of the junction unmatched.